The rows below give T cell receptor beta chains drawn from one sample of a study of identical twins. From the 5' RACE reads, TCRdb called clonotypes with MiXCR, one entry per CDR3 protein. The sample includes 1.5 million to 2 million distinct CDR3 sequences, roughly a third seen only once; the top ten take about 0.3%. Sample: cord blood. Every receptor here comes from a newborn girl in good health. Both conserved end residues are part of each CDR3. A D gene is named only where the DNA matches it firmly. A clone size is listed for some rows: how often the clone was seen (once, few, many), or a class if it is expanded.

V	J	D	size	DNA	CDR3
TRBV6-1	TRBJ1-4	TRBD1	few	TGTGCCAAATCGACAGGGGCAACTAATGAAAAACTGTTTTTT	CAKSTGATNEKLFF
TRBV21-1	TRBJ2-7	NA	once	TGTGCCAGCAGCACTAAGAACCCGGACAAGTACGAGCAGTACTTC	CASSTKNPDKYEQYF
TRBV7-2	TRBJ2-3	NA	few	TGTGCCAGCAGCGATAGCGTCACAGATACGCAGTATTTT	CASSDSVTDTQYF
TRBV13	TRBJ1-4	TRBD1	few	TGTGCCAGCAGCGGACAGGACAGGGACTTTGAAAAACTGTTTTTT	CASSGQDRDFEKLFF
TRBV27	TRBJ2-3	TRBD2	NA	TGTGCCAGCAGTCCGTGGACTAGCGGGAGGACACACACAGATACGCAGTATTTT	CASSPWTSGRTHTDTQYF
TRBV10-3	TRBJ1-1	NA	NA	TGTGCCATCAGGGACCCTGGGGACACTGAAGCTTTCTTT	CAIRDPGDTEAFF
TRBV10-3	TRBJ1-2	NA	few	TGTGCCATCAGTGAGTCGAAAATTGGACACCAGGGGAATGGCTACACCTTC	CAISESKIGHQGNGYTF
TRBV3-1	TRBJ2-5	TRBD1	few	TGTGCCAGCAGCCAAGGGGGACAGGGGCCACCCGTGGAGACCCAGTACTTC	CASSQGGQGPPVETQYF
TRBV3-1	TRBJ2-1	NA	few	TGTGCCAGCAGCCAAGCCCCCGGGGGACTGAGTGAGCAGTTCTTC	CASSQAPGGLSEQFF
TRBV4-2	TRBJ2-5	NA	many	TGTGCCAGCAGCCAAGATTACAGGCAAGAGACCCAGTACTTC	CASSQDYRQETQYF
TRBV3-1	TRBJ2-5	TRBD2	NA	TGTGCCAGCAGCCAGTATGGACTAGCCGACGAGACCCAGTACTTC	CASSQYGLADETQYF
TRBV6-6	TRBJ2-5	TRBD1	many	TGTGCCAGCAGTCCGGGACAGGTTTTAGAGACCCAGTACTTC	CASSPGQVLETQYF
TRBV28	TRBJ2-7	TRBD1	few	TGTGCCAGCAGTCCTCACCGGGACAGCTTTTCCTACGAGCAGTACTTC	CASSPHRDSFSYEQYF
TRBV28	TRBJ2-3	NA	few	TGTGCCAGCAGTTCCATAAGTGTGCGCGCAGATACGCAGTATTTT	CASSSISVRADTQYF
TRBV6-6	TRBJ1-5	NA	NA	TGTGCCAGCAGTTACTCGAGGGCGGTCTATAGCAATCAGCCCCAGCATTTT	CASSYSRAVYSNQPQHF
TRBV29-1	TRBJ1-1	TRBD1	NA	TGCAGCGTTGTCAGGGGGAATATGAACACTGAAGCTTTCTTT	CSVVRGNMNTEAFF
TRBV20-1	TRBJ2-5	NA	NA	TGCAGTCCCAGTGGGACGATCCAAGAGACCCAGTACTTC	CSPSGTIQETQYF
TRBV7-2	TRBJ1-2	NA	NA	TGTGCCAGCAGCTTAATGAGGTCCTATGGCTACACCTTC	CASSLMRSYGYTF
TRBV5-5	TRBJ2-7	NA	few	TGTGCCAGCAGATTTACCGGGTCATTGAGCGAGCAGTACTTC	CASRFTGSLSEQYF
TRBV5-1	TRBJ2-6	TRBD1	NA	TGCGCCAGCAGCTTGAACGGACAGGGTGGGGCCAACGTCCTGACTTTC	CASSLNGQGGANVLTF
TRBV10-3	TRBJ2-7	NA	many	TGTGCCATCAGTGAGTCGGTAGGACTCCACGAGCAGTACTTC	CAISESVGLHEQYF
TRBV20-1	TRBJ1-5	NA	NA	TGCAGTGCAAAGGTGGGGCGGGATCAGCCCCAGCATTTT	CSAKVGRDQPQHF